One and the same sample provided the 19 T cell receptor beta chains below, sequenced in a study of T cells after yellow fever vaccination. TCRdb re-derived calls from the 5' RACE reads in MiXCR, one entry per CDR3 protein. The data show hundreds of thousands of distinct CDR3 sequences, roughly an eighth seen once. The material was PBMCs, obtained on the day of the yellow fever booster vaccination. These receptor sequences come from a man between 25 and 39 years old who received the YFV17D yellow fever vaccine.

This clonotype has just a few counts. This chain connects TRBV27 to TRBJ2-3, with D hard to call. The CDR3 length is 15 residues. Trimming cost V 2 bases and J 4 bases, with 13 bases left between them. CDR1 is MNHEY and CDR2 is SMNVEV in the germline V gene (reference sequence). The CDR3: CASSLVVSEADTQYF. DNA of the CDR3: TGTGCCAGCAGTTTAGTCGTTAGTGAGGCAGATACGCAGTATTTT.

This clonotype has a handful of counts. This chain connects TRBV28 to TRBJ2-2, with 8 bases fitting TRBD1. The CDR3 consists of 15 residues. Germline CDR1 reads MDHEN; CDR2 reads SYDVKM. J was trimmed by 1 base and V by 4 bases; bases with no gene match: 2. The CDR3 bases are TGTGCCAGCAGTTGGACAGGGATGAACACCGGGGAGCTGTTTTTT. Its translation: CASSWTGMNTGELFF.

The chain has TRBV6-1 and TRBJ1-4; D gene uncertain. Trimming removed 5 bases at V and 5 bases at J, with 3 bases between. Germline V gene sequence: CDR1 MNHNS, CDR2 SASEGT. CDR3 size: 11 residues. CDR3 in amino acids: CASSWNEKLFF. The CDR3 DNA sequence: TGTGCCAGCAGTTGGAATGAAAAACTGTTTTTT.

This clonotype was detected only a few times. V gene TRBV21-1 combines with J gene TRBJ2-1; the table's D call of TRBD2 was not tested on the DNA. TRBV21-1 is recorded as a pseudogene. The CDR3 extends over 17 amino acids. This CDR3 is CARAGAVPAGEYNEQFF. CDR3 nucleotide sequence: TGTGCCAGGGCGGGGGCGGTTCCAGCGGGAGAGTACAATGAGCAGTTCTTC.

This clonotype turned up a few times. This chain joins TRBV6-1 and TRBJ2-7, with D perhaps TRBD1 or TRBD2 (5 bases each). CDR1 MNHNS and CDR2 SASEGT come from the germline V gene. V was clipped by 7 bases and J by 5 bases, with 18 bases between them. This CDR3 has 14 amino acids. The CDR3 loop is CASKILGEPHEQYF. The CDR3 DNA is TGTGCCAGCAAGATCTTGGGGGAGCCCCACGAGCAGTACTTC.

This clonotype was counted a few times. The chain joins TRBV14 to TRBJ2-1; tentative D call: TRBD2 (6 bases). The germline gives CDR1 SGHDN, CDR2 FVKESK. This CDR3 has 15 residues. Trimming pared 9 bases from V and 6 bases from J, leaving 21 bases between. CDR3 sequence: CASAPAGLAGNEQFF. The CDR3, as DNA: TGTGCCAGTGCGCCGGCGGGGCTAGCCGGCAATGAGCAGTTCTTC. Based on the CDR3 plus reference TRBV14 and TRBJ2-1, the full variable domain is EAGVTQFPSHSVIEKGQTVTLRCDPISGHDNLYWYRRVMGKEIKFLLHFVKESKQDESGMPNNRFLAERTGGTYSTLKVQPAELEDSGVYFCASAPAGLAGNEQFFGPGTRLTVL.

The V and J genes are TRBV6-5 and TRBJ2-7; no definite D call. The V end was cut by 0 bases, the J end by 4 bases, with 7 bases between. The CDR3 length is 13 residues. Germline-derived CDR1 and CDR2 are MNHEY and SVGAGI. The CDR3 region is CASSYSPEYEQYF. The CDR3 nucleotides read TGTGCCAGCAGTTACTCGCCCGAATACGAGCAGTACTTC.

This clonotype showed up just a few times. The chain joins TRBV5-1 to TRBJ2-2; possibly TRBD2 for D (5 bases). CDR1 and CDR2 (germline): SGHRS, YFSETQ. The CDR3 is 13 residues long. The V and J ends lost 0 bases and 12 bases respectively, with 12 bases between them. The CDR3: CASSLDGLPKLFF. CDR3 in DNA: TGCGCCAGCAGCTTGGACGGACTGCCGAAGCTGTTTTTT.

CDR3 sequence reads: CATTRGFAGGQETQYF. CDR3 bases: TGTGCCACCACCAGGGGGTTTGCGGGAGGTCAAGAGACCCAGTACTTC. The chain uses TRBV15 and TRBJ2-5, with a weak D call TRBD2 (8 bases). Germline V gene sequence: CDR1 LNHNV, CDR2 YYDKDF (reference sequence). CDR3 size: 16 residues. The V end was cut by 7 bases, the J end by 2 bases, with 20 bases between.

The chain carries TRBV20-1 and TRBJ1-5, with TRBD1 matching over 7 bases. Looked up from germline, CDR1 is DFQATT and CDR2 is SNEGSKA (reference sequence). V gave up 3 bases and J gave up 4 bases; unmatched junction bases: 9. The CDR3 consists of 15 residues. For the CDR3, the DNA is TGCAGTGCTAGGGAAGCAGAGACAGGGAATCAGCCCCAGCATTTT. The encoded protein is CSAREAETGNQPQHF.

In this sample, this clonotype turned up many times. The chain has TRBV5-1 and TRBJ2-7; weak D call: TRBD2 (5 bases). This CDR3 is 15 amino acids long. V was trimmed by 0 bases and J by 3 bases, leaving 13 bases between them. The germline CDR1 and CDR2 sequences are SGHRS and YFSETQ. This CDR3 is CASSLDFLGSYEQYF. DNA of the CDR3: TGCGCCAGCAGCTTGGACTTCTTAGGGAGCTACGAGCAGTACTTC.

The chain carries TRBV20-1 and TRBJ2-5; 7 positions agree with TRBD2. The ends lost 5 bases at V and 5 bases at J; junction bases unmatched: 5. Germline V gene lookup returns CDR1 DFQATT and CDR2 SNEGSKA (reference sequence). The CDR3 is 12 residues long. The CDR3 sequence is CSAFPGGETQYF. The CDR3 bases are TGCAGTGCTTTCCCGGGGGGTGAGACCCAGTACTTC.

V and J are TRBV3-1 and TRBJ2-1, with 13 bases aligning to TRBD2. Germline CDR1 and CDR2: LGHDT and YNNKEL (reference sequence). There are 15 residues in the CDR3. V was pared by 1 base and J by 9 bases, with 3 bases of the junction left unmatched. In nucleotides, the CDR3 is TGTGCCAGCAGCCAAGCGGGACTAGCGGGATCTGAGCAGTTCTTC. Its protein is CASSQAGLAGSEQFF.

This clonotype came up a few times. The CDR3 region has the DNA TGCAGCGTTGTTGTGGACAGGGTGATCTACGAGCAGTACTTC. Protein product: CSVVVDRVIYEQYF. The rearrangement joins TRBV29-1 to TRBJ2-7; 8 bases fit TRBD1. The J segment lost 3 bases and the V segment lost 4 bases, leaving 8 bases of the junction unmatched. The CDR3 covers 14 residues. The V gene's germline CDR1 is SQVTM and CDR2 ANQGSEA.

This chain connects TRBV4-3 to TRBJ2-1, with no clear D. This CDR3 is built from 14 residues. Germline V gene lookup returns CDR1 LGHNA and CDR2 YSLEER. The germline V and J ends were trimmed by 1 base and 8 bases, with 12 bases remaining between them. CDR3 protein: CASSQVVGTDEQFF. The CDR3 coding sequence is TGCGCCAGCAGCCAAGTGGTAGGTACGGATGAGCAGTTCTTC.

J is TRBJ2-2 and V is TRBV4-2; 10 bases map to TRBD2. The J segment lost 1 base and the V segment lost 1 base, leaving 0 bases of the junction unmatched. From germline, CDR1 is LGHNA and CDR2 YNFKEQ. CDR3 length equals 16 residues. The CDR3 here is CASSQASGRNTGELFF. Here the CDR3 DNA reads TGTGCCAGCAGCCAAGCTAGCGGGAGGAACACCGGGGAGCTGTTTTTT.

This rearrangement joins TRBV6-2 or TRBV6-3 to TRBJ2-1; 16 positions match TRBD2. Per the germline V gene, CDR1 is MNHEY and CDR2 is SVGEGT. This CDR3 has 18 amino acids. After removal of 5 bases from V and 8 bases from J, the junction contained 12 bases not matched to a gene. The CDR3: CASSARQGLAGGPHEQFF. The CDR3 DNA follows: TGTGCCAGCAGTGCCCGACAGGGACTAGCGGGAGGGCCCCATGAGCAGTTCTTC.

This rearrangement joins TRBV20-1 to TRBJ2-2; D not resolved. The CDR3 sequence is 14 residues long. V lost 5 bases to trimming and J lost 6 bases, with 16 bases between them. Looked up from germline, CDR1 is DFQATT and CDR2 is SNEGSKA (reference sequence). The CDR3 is CSASDGRVSGELFF. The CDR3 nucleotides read TGCAGTGCTTCGGACGGCCGGGTTTCCGGGGAGCTGTTTTTT.

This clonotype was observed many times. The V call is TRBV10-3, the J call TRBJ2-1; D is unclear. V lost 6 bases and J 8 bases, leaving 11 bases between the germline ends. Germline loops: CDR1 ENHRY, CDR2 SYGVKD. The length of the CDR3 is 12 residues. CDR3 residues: CAISAGFHEQFF. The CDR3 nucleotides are TGTGCCATCAGCGCAGGTTTCCATGAGCAGTTCTTC.